These 32 T cell receptor beta chains originate from one sample sequenced in a study of blood T cell repertoires in COVID-19. The data were produced by immunoSEQ multiplex PCR, yet TCRdb's version contains in-frame clones alone and is incomplete. Among roughly 75,000 clones listed, less than 90% were seen once. Sequencing input: peripheral blood. The receptors shown here come from a man older than 75 in a cohort sampled during active COVID-19.

J is TRBJ1-5 and V is TRBV19; the match to TRBD1 covers 8 bases. Losses at the gene ends were 2 bases for V and 2 bases for J; bases not matched to a gene: 8. The CDR3 is 17 amino acids. CDR1 and CDR2 from the germline V gene are LNHDA and SQIVND (reference sequence). CDR3 in amino acids: CASSILQGEMGNQPQHF. CDR3 DNA: TGTGCCAGTAGTATACTACAGGGGGAAATGGGCAATCAGCCCCAGCATTTT.

DNA of the CDR3: TGCGCCAGCAGCCAAGAGGGGCTTTATGGCTACACCTTC. This translates into CASSQEGLYGYTF. The chain carries TRBV4-3 and TRBJ1-2, with D possibly being TRBD1 (5 bases). CDR1 and CDR2 (germline): LGHNA, YSLEER. V lost 0 bases to trimming and J lost 5 bases, with 7 bases between them. This CDR3 region has 13 residues.

The rearrangement links TRBV5-1 to TRBJ2-5; possible D gene TRBD2, 7 bases. The V gene's germline CDR1 is SGHRS and CDR2 YFSETQ. Between the trimmed V and J ends, which lost 4 bases and 0 bases, there was a span of 10 bases. The CDR3 covers 14 residues. The CDR3 sequence: CASSRGGYQETQYF. Here the CDR3 DNA reads TGCGCCAGCAGCAGGGGGGGATACCAAGAGACCCAGTACTTC.

The rearrangement links TRBV7-9 to TRBJ2-3, with 7 bases aligning to TRBD2. In germline, CDR1 is SEHNR, CDR2 FQNEAQ (reference sequence). The ends lost 7 bases at V and 0 bases at J; junction bases unmatched: 10. The CDR3 extends over 16 amino acids. The CDR3 reads CASTLGSGLSTDTQYF. CDR3 nucleotide sequence: TGTGCCAGCACCTTGGGTTCGGGACTAAGCACAGATACGCAGTATTTT.

V and J are TRBV5-1 and TRBJ1-6, with TRBD1 matching over 12 bases. The ends lost 7 bases at V and 10 bases at J; junction bases unmatched: 3. CDR1 and CDR2 (germline): SGHRS, YFSETQ. The CDR3 sequence is 13 residues long. CDR3 bases: TGCGCCAGCGGGACAGGGGGCAAATCACCCCTCCACTTT. This codes for CASGTGGKSPLHF.

The CDR3 here is CASSLVRLAGGYNEQFF. CDR3 nucleotide sequence: TGTGCCAGCAGCTTAGTAAGGCTAGCGGGGGGATACAATGAGCAGTTCTTC. This rearrangement joins TRBV7-2 to TRBJ2-1, with 11 bases matching TRBD2. This CDR3 comprises 17 residues. V was clipped by 1 base and J by 4 bases; unmatched bases: 6. The germline V gene has CDR1 SGHTA and CDR2 FQGNSA. The full variable domain, in which reference TRBV7-2 and TRBJ2-1 provide the parts outside the CDR3, is GAGVSQSPSNKVTEKGKDVELRCDPISGHTALYWYRQSLGQGLEFLIYFQGNSAPDKSGLPSDRFSAERTGGSVSTLTIQRTQQEDSAVYLCASSLVRLAGGYNEQFFGPGTRLTVL.

V usage is TRBV28 and J usage is TRBJ2-7; 7 bases agree with TRBD1. Unmatched junction bases numbered 1, after V lost 5 bases and J lost 3 bases. Germline CDR1 MDHEN, CDR2 SYDVKM. The CDR3 is 12 residues long. In DNA, the CDR3 is TGTGCCAGCAGTAGGACAGGCTACGAGCAGTACGTC. Protein: CASSRTGYEQYV.

To note about this clone: Mismatch with germline at one junction end may stem from a read error. For the CDR3, the DNA is TGTGCCACCAGGAGAGGGATCAGGGGTAGGGCTCAGCCCCAGCATTTT. This gives the protein CATRRGIRGRAQPQHF. The chain recombines TRBV15 with TRBJ1-5, with D possibly being TRBD1 (6 bases). Germline lookup yields CDR1 LNHNV and CDR2 YYDKDF (reference sequence). The length of the CDR3 is 16 residues.

The V and J genes are TRBV5-4 and TRBJ1-2; 8 nucleotides agree with TRBD1. Germline V CDR1 and CDR2: SGHNT, YYREEE (reference sequence). Trimming at V came to 4 bases and at J to 5 bases, leaving 7 bases not matched to a gene. CDR3 size: 14 residues. The chain's CDR3 is CASSPQGARYGYTF. For the CDR3, the DNA is TGTGCCAGCAGCCCGCAGGGGGCCAGGTATGGCTACACCTTC.

This chain uses TRBV7-3 with TRBJ2-2, with 11 bases that match TRBD2. V gave up 4 bases and J gave up 6 bases; unmatched junction bases: 7. Per germline, CDR1 SGHTA and CDR2 FQGTGA. The CDR3 contains 16 residues. The DNA for the CDR3 is TGTGCCAGCAGCTCTTCTAGCGGGGGGACCCCCGGGGAGCTGTTTTTT. This encodes CASSSSSGGTPGELFF.

This clone has a single count. The chain uses TRBV19 and TRBJ2-2; 7 bases are shared with TRBD2. V was clipped by 3 bases and J by 1 base; unmatched bases: 8. CDR1 is LNHDA and CDR2 is SQIVND in the germline V gene (reference sequence). This CDR3 has 17 amino acids. This CDR3 is CASSIGDYYENTGELFF. In nucleotides, the CDR3 is TGTGCCAGTAGTATCGGGGACTATTACGAGAACACCGGGGAGCTGTTTTTT.

This clone was seen only once. The V and J genes are TRBV5-1 and TRBJ2-3, with D perhaps TRBD1 (6 bases). The CDR3 contains 15 residues. Germline V gene data show CDR1 as SGHRS and CDR2 as YFSETQ. Trimming took off 4 bases at V and 2 bases at J, with 14 bases between the two ends. The CDR3 spells CASSTGQLATDTQYF. Here the CDR3 DNA reads TGCGCCAGCAGCACCGGACAGCTCGCCACAGATACGCAGTATTTT.

The rearrangement joins TRBV5-6 to TRBJ2-7; possible D gene TRBD2, 5 bases. Germline-derived CDR1 and CDR2 are SGHDT and YYEEEE. The length of the CDR3 is 13 residues. CDR3 in DNA: TGTGCCAGCAGCTTGGAAGAGGGCTCTCTCCACTTCGTC. This translates into CASSLEEGSLHFV.

The chain uses TRBV18 and TRBJ1-1; D is undetermined. Germline V gene sequence: CDR1 KGHSH, CDR2 LQKENI. The CDR3 extends over 14 amino acids. V was trimmed by 0 bases and J by 9 bases, leaving 14 bases between them. The DNA for the CDR3 is TGTGCCAGCTCACCACCGGAGATTGTAGTTCAAGCTTTCTTT. The encoded protein is CASSPPEIVVQAFF.

This clone was recorded a few times. The chain combines TRBV19 with TRBJ1-2, with TRBD1 identical over 8 bases. The germline V gene has CDR1 LNHDA and CDR2 SQIVND (reference sequence). The CDR3 extends over 15 amino acids. With V trimmed by 5 bases and J by 7 bases, 12 bases remained unmatched. CDR3 sequence reads: CASSPKGTGGSGYTF. CDR3 DNA sequence: TGTGCCAGTAGTCCGAAAGGGACAGGCGGGTCTGGCTACACCTTC.

The CDR3 DNA reads TGTGCCAGCAGTCGCCTTAGTGGCCAAGAGACCCAGTACTTC. Its translation is CASSRLSGQETQYF. This sequence joins TRBV3-1 (or the pseudogene TRBV3-2) and TRBJ2-5; no clear D. Deletions cut 6 bases from V and 1 base from J, with 12 bases between. Germline V gives CDR1 LGHDT, CDR2 YNNKEL (reference sequence). The CDR3 has 14 amino acids.

This clone has just a few counts. This sequence joins TRBV2 and TRBJ2-7; 8 positions agree with TRBD1. The CDR3 has 16 residues. CDR1 is SNHLY, CDR2 FYNNEI, per germline. J lost 1 base, V lost 2 bases, and 7 bases had no gene match. The CDR3 region has the DNA TGTGCCAGCAGTGAAAGGACAGGGACAATGTCCTACGAGCAGTACGTC. This translates into CASSERTGTMSYEQYV.

This rearrangement joins TRBV4-2 to TRBJ2-2; 9 bases agree with TRBD2. Germline trimming cut 0 bases from V and 4 bases from J; bases unmatched to any gene: 9. CDR1 and CDR2 from the germline V gene are LGHNA and YNFKEQ. The CDR3 spans 18 residues. CDR3 loop: CASSQDSASGASTGELFF. Written as DNA, the CDR3 is TGTGCCAGCAGCCAAGATAGCGCTAGCGGGGCAAGCACCGGGGAGCTGTTTTTT.

The rearrangement uses TRBV11-3 and TRBJ1-1, with TRBD1 matching 7 bases. After removal of 5 bases from V and 5 bases from J, the junction contained 17 bases not matched to a gene. The CDR3 is made up of 17 amino acids. Per germline, CDR1 SGHNT and CDR2 YENEEA. CDR3 in amino acids: CASSLPVSGGSRTEAFF. In DNA, the CDR3 is TGTGCCAGCAGCCTGCCTGTGTCAGGGGGAAGTAGAACTGAAGCTTTCTTT.

The chain is built from TRBV18 and TRBJ1-2, with D possibly being TRBD1 (5 bases). The V end was cut by 3 bases, the J end by 4 bases, with 15 bases between. This CDR3 contains 15 residues. The germline V gene encodes CDR1 KGHSH and CDR2 LQKENI. The CDR3 DNA reads TGTGCCAGCTCACCCCTCGGGGGGGAATTCTATGGCTACACCTTC. Protein sequence: CASSPLGGEFYGYTF. The full variable domain, in which reference TRBV18 and TRBJ1-2 provide the parts outside the CDR3, is NAGVMQNPRHLVRRRGQEARLRCSPMKGHSHVYWYRQLPEEGLKFMVYLQKENIIDESGMPKERFSAEFPKEGPSILRIQQVVRGDSAAYFCASSPLGGEFYGYTFGSGTRLTVV.

The rearrangement links TRBV5-6 to TRBJ2-3, with TRBD2 identical over 9 bases. The CDR3 totals 15 residues. Per germline, CDR1 SGHDT and CDR2 YYEEEE. J was trimmed by 3 bases and V by 1 base; bases with no gene match: 3. The CDR3 loop reads CASSLSSGETDTQYF. As DNA, the CDR3 is TGTGCCAGCAGCTTGTCTAGCGGGGAAACAGATACGCAGTATTTT.

The rearrangement uses TRBV6-5 and TRBJ2-7; 9 bases map to TRBD1. V dropped 6 bases and J dropped 2; count of bases not matched to a gene: 5. CDR3 length equals 14 residues. The germline gives CDR1 MNHEY, CDR2 SVGAGI. The CDR3 protein is CASRAQGAAYEQYV. For the CDR3, the DNA is TGTGCCAGCAGGGCACAGGGGGCGGCCTACGAGCAGTACGTC.

The V call is TRBV24-1, the J call TRBJ2-3; D is unresolved. The length of the CDR3 is 14 residues. V was clipped by 4 bases and J by 0 bases, with 7 bases between them. Germline assignment: CDR1 KGHDR and CDR2 SFDVKD. CDR3 region: CATSDQISTDTQYF. CDR3 DNA: TGTGCCACCAGTGACCAAATTAGCACAGATACGCAGTATTTT.

The chain links TRBV5-1 to TRBJ2-2; 8 nucleotides align to TRBD2. Germline values: CDR1 SGHRS, CDR2 YFSETQ. J was trimmed by 1 base and V by 2 bases; bases with no gene match: 1. This CDR3 is built from 15 residues. In DNA form, the CDR3 reads TGCGCCAGCAGCTTCAGCGGGGGGAACACCGGGGAGCTGTTTTTT. It codes for CASSFSGGNTGELFF.

The genes are TRBV7-2 and TRBJ2-1; TRBD2 matches 9 bases. J lost 9 bases, V lost 1 base, and 10 bases had no gene match. The CDR3 has 16 residues. In germline, CDR1 is SGHTA, CDR2 FQGNSA. The CDR3 here is CASSLVTSGETVEQFF. In DNA, the CDR3 is TGTGCCAGCAGCTTAGTGACTAGCGGAGAGACCGTTGAGCAGTTCTTC.

V and J are TRBV27 and TRBJ1-3; maybe TRBD1 (6 bases). The CDR3 contains 14 residues. CDR1 MNHEY and CDR2 SMNVEV come from the germline V gene (reference sequence). V was cut by 8 bases and J by 8 bases, with 19 bases left in between. The CDR3 region is CASARGASGYTIYF. The CDR3 DNA sequence: TGTGCCAGCGCTCGGGGGGCTAGTGGGTACACCATATATTTT.

This chain links TRBV6-5 with TRBJ2-5; possibly TRBD2 for D (6 bases). The CDR3 runs to 13 residues. The V gene's germline CDR1 is MNHEY and CDR2 SVGAGI. The ends were cut back, 2 bases at V and 4 bases at J, with 8 bases in the middle. CDR3 in amino acids: CASSYLEGETQYF. The CDR3 DNA is TGTGCCAGCAGTTACCTGGAGGGAGAGACCCAGTACTTC.

This chain connects TRBV24-1 to TRBJ2-5, with TRBD1 identical over 11 bases. Germline-derived CDR1 and CDR2 are KGHDR and SFDVKD. The CDR3 sequence is 13 residues long. V lost 10 bases and J lost 4; bases outside the gene matches: 4. DNA of the CDR3: TGTGCCACAGGACAGGGGGCTGGAGAGACCCAGTACTTC. Its protein is CATGQGAGETQYF.

The chain recombines TRBV7-6 with TRBJ2-3; 10 bases are shared with TRBD2. There are 14 residues in the CDR3. Germline CDR1 is SGHVS and CDR2 is FNYEAQ. V gave up 4 bases and J gave up 4 bases; unmatched junction bases: 2. CDR3 sequence (DNA): TGTGCCAGCAGCTCCGGGACTAGCGCAGATACGCAGTATTTT. Its protein is CASSSGTSADTQYF.

V is TRBV7-2 and J is TRBJ1-2, with D perhaps matching TRBD1 (6 bases). The CDR3 extends over 16 amino acids. In germline, CDR1 is SGHTA, CDR2 FQGNSA. The V end lost 5 bases, the J end lost 4 bases, and 20 bases lay between the germline ends. CDR3 sequence reads: CASSIRMGATGYGYTF. The CDR3 DNA follows: TGTGCCAGCAGCATAAGGATGGGGGCCACAGGCTATGGCTACACCTTC. The full variable domain, rest sourced from reference TRBV7-2 and TRBJ1-2, is GAGVSQSPSNKVTEKGKDVELRCDPISGHTALYWYRQSLGQGLEFLIYFQGNSAPDKSGLPSDRFSAERTGGSVSTLTIQRTQQEDSAVYLCASSIRMGATGYGYTFGSGTRLTVV.

The rearrangement joins TRBV4-1 to TRBJ2-4; TRBD1 aligns across 8 bases. V lost 3 bases and J lost 0; bases outside the gene matches: 7. Germline V lookup: CDR1 MGHRA, CDR2 YSYEKL. This CDR3 spans 17 amino acids. CDR3 nucleotide sequence: TGCGCCAGCAGCCAGGGACAGGCCGCCGGAGCCAAAAACATTCAGTACTTC. It yields the protein CASSQGQAAGAKNIQYF.

The chain combines TRBV21-1 with TRBJ1-2; TRBD1, as called in the table, went unchecked against the DNA. TRBV21-1 corresponds to a pseudogene. This CDR3 comprises 18 residues. The CDR3, as DNA: TGTGCCAGCAGCAAAAAGGAAGTACAAGGGGGAGCTAACTATGGCTACACCTTC. Translated: CASSKKEVQGGANYGYTF.